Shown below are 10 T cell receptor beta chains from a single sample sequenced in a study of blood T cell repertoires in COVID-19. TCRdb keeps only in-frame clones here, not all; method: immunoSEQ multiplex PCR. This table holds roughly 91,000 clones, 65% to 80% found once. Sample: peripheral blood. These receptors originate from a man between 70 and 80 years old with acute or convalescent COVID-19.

Here the CDR3 reads CASSEATAGTGELFF. CDR3 sequence (DNA): TGTGCCAGCAGTGAAGCGACCGCGGGCACCGGGGAGCTGTTTTTT. The chain couples TRBV2 to TRBJ2-2; TRBD2 might be the D (5 bases). The length of the CDR3 is 15 residues. Trimming stripped 0 bases from V and 4 bases from J, with 9 bases between. Per germline, CDR1 SNHLY and CDR2 FYNNEI.

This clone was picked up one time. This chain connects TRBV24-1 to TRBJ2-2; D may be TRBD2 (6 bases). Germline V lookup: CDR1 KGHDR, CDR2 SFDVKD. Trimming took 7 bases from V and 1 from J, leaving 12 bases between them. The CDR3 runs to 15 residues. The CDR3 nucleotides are TGTGCCACCAGCCCCGGAGGGCAGAACACCGGGGAGCTGTTTTTT. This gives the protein CATSPGGQNTGELFF.

CDR3 in amino acids: CASSTGSQPQHF. For the CDR3, the DNA is TGTGCCAGCAGCACAGGTTCCCAGCCCCAGCATTTT. The rearrangement uses TRBV27 and TRBJ1-5; possible D gene TRBD1, 5 bases. Trimming shortened V by 6 bases and J by 7 bases, and 10 bases separated the two germline ends. Germline CDR1 and CDR2: MNHEY and SMNVEV (reference sequence). The CDR3 spans 12 residues.

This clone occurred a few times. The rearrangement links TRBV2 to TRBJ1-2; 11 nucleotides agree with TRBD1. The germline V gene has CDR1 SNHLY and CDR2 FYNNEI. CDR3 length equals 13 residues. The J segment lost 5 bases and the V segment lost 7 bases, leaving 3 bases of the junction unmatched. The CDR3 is CASMGDRGYGYTF. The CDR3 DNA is TGTGCCAGCATGGGGGACAGGGGGTATGGCTACACCTTC.

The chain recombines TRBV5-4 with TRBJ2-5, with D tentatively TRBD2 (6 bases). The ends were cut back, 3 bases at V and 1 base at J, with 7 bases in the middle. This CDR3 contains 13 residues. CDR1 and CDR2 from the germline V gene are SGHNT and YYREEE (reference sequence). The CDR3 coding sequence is TGTGCCAGCAGCTGGAGGGGCCAAGAGACCCAGTACTTC. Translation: CASSWRGQETQYF.

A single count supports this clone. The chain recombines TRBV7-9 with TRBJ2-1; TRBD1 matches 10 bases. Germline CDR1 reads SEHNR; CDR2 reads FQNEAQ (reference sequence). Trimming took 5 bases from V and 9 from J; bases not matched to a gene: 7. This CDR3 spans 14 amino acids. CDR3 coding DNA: TGTGCCAGCAGCCCCAGGGACAGGGGAGGTGAGCAGTTCTTC. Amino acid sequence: CASSPRDRGGEQFF. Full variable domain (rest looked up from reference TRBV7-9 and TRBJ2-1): DTGVSQNPRHKITKRGQNVTFRCDPISEHNRLYWYRQTLGQGPEFLTYFQNEAQLEKSRLLSDRFSAERPKGSFSTLEIQRTEQGDSAMYLCASSPRDRGGEQFFGPGTRLTVL.

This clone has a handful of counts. The DNA for the CDR3 is TGTGCCAGCAGTGAACCCTTCACTGAAGCTTTCTTT. This translates into CASSEPFTEAFF. V and J are TRBV6-1 and TRBJ1-1; D is undetermined. The V and J ends lost 2 bases and 4 bases respectively, with 5 bases between them. The CDR3 runs 12 residues. Germline CDR1 and CDR2: MNHNS and SASEGT.

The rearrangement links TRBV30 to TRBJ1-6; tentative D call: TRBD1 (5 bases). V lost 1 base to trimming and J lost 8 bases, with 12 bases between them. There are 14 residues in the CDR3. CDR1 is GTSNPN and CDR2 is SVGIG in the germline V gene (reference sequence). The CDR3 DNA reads TGTGCCTGGAGTGCCCGGGGGGTAGATTCACCCCTCCACTTT. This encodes CAWSARGVDSPLHF.

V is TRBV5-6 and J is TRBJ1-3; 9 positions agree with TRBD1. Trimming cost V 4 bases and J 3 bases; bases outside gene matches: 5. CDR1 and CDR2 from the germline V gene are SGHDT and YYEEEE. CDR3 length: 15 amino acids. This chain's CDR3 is CASSGDRADGNTIYF. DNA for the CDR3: TGTGCCAGCAGCGGGGACAGGGCGGATGGAAACACCATATATTTT. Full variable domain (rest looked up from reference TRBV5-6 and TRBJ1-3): DAGVTQSPTHLIKTRGQQVTLRCSPKSGHDTVSWYQQALGQGPQFIFQYYEEEERQRGNFPDRFSGHQFPNYSSELNVNALLLGDSALYLCASSGDRADGNTIYFGEGSWLTVV.

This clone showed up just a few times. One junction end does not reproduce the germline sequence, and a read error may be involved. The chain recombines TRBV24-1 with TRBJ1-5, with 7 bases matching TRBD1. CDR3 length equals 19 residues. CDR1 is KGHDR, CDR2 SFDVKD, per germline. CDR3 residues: CATSVKGDRVDASHQAQHF. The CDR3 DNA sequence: TGTGCCACCAGTGTAAAAGGTGACAGGGTAGATGCCAGCCATCAGGCCCAGCATTTT.